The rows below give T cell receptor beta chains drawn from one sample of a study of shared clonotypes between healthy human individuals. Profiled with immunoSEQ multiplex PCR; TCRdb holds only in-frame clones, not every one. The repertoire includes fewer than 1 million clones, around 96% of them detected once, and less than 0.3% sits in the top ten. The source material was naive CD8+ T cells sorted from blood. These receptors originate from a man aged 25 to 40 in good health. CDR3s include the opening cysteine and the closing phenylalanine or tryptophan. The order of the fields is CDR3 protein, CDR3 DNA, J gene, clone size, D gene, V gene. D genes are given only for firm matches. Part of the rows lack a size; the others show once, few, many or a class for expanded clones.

CDR3aa: CASSVESGPYGYTF; CDR3nt: TGTGCCAGCAGCGTAGAGTCCGGTCCGTATGGCTACACCTTC; j_gene: TRBJ1-2; abundance: NA; d_gene: NA; v_gene: TRBV9
CDR3aa: CASSQDLGQSPNYGYTF; CDR3nt: TGTGCCAGCAGCCAAGACCTAGGACAGTCCCCTAACTATGGCTACACCTTC; j_gene: TRBJ1-2; abundance: NA; d_gene: NA; v_gene: TRBV4-2
CDR3aa: CASSLATYEQYF; CDR3nt: TGTGCCAGCAGCTTAGCAACCTACGAGCAGTACTTC; j_gene: TRBJ2-7; abundance: NA; d_gene: NA; v_gene: TRBV7-9
CDR3aa: CASSYNGNEQFF; CDR3nt: TGTGCCAGCAGTTATAACGGGAATGAGCAGTTCTTC; j_gene: TRBJ2-1; abundance: NA; d_gene: NA; v_gene: TRBV6-5
CDR3aa: CASSQDTPRGEKLFF; CDR3nt: TGCGCCAGCAGCCAAGACACGCCCCGGGGTGAAAAACTGTTTTTT; j_gene: TRBJ1-4; abundance: once; d_gene: NA; v_gene: TRBV4-3
CDR3aa: CASSQEGRAYEQYF; CDR3nt: TGCGCCAGCAGCCAAGAGGGAAGGGCCTACGAGCAGTACTTC; j_gene: TRBJ2-7; abundance: NA; d_gene: NA; v_gene: TRBV4-1
CDR3aa: CASSLVGGIAYEQYF; CDR3nt: TGTGCCAGCAGTTTAGTGGGAGGGATAGCGTACGAGCAGTACTTC; j_gene: TRBJ2-7; abundance: once; d_gene: TRBD2; v_gene: TRBV28
CDR3aa: CASSSVDSNQPQHF; CDR3nt: TGTGCCAGCAGCTCGGTGGATAGCAATCAGCCCCAGCATTTT; j_gene: TRBJ1-5; abundance: once; d_gene: NA; v_gene: TRBV5-5
CDR3aa: CASSLRGYTEAFF; CDR3nt: TGTGCCAGCAGCTTACGGGGGTACACTGAAGCTTTCTTT; j_gene: TRBJ1-1; abundance: once; d_gene: NA; v_gene: TRBV7-9
CDR3aa: CASSEDRAANYGYTF; CDR3nt: TGTGCCAGCAGCGAAGACAGGGCAGCTAACTATGGCTACACCTTC; j_gene: TRBJ1-2; abundance: NA; d_gene: TRBD1; v_gene: TRBV7-6
CDR3aa: CASSFGLGVYEQYF; CDR3nt: TGTGCCAGCAGTTTTGGTCTCGGAGTCTACGAGCAGTACTTC; j_gene: TRBJ2-7; abundance: NA; d_gene: NA; v_gene: TRBV28
CDR3aa: CASSQGQGLLNQPQHF; CDR3nt: TGCGCCAGCAGCCAAGGACAGGGGCTTCTCAATCAGCCCCAGCATTTT; j_gene: TRBJ1-5; abundance: once; d_gene: TRBD1; v_gene: TRBV4-1
CDR3aa: CASSAGLKGAGEVPDTQYF; CDR3nt: TGTGCCAGTAGTGCGGGCCTCAAAGGTGCGGGAGAAGTCCCAGATACGCAGTATTTT; j_gene: TRBJ2-3; abundance: NA; d_gene: TRBD2; v_gene: TRBV19
CDR3aa: CASSLDRGYTEAFF; CDR3nt: TGCGCCAGCAGCTTGGACCGCGGATACACTGAAGCTTTCTTT; j_gene: TRBJ1-1; abundance: NA; d_gene: NA; v_gene: TRBV5-1
CDR3aa: CASSSSPGTDSDTQYF; CDR3nt: TGTGCCAGCAGCTCCTCACCCGGGACAGACTCAGATACGCAGTATTTT; j_gene: TRBJ2-3; abundance: NA; d_gene: TRBD1; v_gene: TRBV7-8
CDR3aa: CASSYGLSEQYF; CDR3nt: TGTGCCAGCAGTTACGGGTTGAGCGAGCAGTACTTC; j_gene: TRBJ2-7; abundance: NA; d_gene: NA; v_gene: TRBV6-6
CDR3aa: CSAAWGSYEQYF; CDR3nt: TGCAGCGCCGCCTGGGGATCCTACGAGCAGTACTTC; j_gene: TRBJ2-7; abundance: NA; d_gene: NA; v_gene: TRBV29-1
CDR3aa: CASSLTTDRGFAYNEQFF; CDR3nt: TGCGCCAGCAGCTTGACGACTGACAGGGGGTTTGCGTACAATGAGCAGTTCTTC; j_gene: TRBJ2-1; abundance: NA; d_gene: TRBD1; v_gene: TRBV5-1
CDR3aa: CASSLFSFANTGELFF; CDR3nt: TGTGCCAGCAGCTTGTTTAGCTTCGCGAACACCGGGGAGCTGTTTTTT; j_gene: TRBJ2-2; abundance: NA; d_gene: NA; v_gene: TRBV5-4
CDR3aa: CASSSGQLYPNTEAFF; CDR3nt: TGCGCCAGCAGCTCCGGTCAGCTTTACCCGAACACTGAAGCTTTCTTT; j_gene: TRBJ1-1; abundance: NA; d_gene: NA; v_gene: TRBV5-1
CDR3aa: CASSRGGANYEQYF; CDR3nt: TGCGCCAGCAGCCGGGGAGGGGCTAACTACGAGCAGTACTTC; j_gene: TRBJ2-7; abundance: NA; d_gene: TRBD2; v_gene: TRBV4-3
CDR3aa: CASSHGTGEAYEQYF; CDR3nt: TGTGCCAGCAGTCACGGGACAGGGGAGGCGTACGAGCAGTACTTC; j_gene: TRBJ2-7; abundance: NA; d_gene: TRBD1; v_gene: TRBV6-6
CDR3aa: CASSLLAGSFYEQYF; CDR3nt: TGTGCCAGCAGCTTATTGGCAGGATCCTTCTACGAGCAGTACTTC; j_gene: TRBJ2-7; abundance: NA; d_gene: NA; v_gene: TRBV11-2
CDR3aa: CASSLYGGQSYGYTF; CDR3nt: TGTGCCAGCAGCTTGTATGGGGGGCAAAGCTATGGCTACACCTTC; j_gene: TRBJ1-2; abundance: once; d_gene: NA; v_gene: TRBV5-4
CDR3aa: CASSFKAGPPFDEQFF; CDR3nt: TGTGCCAGCAGCTTCAAAGCGGGCCCCCCTTTCGATGAGCAGTTCTTC; j_gene: TRBJ2-1; abundance: NA; d_gene: NA; v_gene: TRBV7-6